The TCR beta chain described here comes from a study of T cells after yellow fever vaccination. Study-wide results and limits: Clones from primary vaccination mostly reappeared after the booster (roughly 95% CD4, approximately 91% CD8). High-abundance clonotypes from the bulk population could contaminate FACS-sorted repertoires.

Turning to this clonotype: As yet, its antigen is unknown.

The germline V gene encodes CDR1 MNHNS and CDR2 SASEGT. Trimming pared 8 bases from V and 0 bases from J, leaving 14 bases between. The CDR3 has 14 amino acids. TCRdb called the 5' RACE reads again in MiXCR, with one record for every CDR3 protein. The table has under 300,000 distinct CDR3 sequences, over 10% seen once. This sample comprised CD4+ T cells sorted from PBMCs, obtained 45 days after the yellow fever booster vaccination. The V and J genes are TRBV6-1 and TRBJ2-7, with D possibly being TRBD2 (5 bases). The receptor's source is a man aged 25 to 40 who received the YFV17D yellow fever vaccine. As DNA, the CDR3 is TGTGCCAGCTGTGCTAGCCGACTCTCCTACGAGCAGTACTTC. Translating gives CASCASRLSYEQYF.